This TCR beta chain derives from a study of HIV-infected patients and healthy controls. The CDR3 consists of 15 residues. CDR1 and CDR2 (germline): MNHEY, SVGEGT. After removal of 7 bases from V and 2 bases from J, the junction contained 8 bases not matched to a gene. TCRdb re-called the 5' RACE reads with MiXCR, one entry per CDR3 protein. The sample has tens of thousands of distinct CDR3 sequences; 15% to 20% are singletons. The table lists this clonotype with many counts. This chain connects TRBV6-2 or TRBV6-3 to TRBJ1-2, with 9 bases fitting TRBD1. The sequencing input was CD4+ T cells from blood. The receptor comes from a human donor in good health. The CDR3 loop reads CASIALGQGNYGYTF. CDR3 DNA: TGTGCCAGCATCGCGTTAGGACAGGGGAACTATGGCTACACCTTC.